This TCR beta chain is from a study of T cells in women clearing cervical HPV infection. Whole-study results and caveats: Cases carried less TRBV6-7 than controls: about 0.1% versus 0.15%.

Sequencing used immunoSEQ multiplex PCR; TCRdb keeps in-frame clones, though not all of them. The table lists tens of thousands of clones. CDR3 length: 15 amino acids. The germline V gene encodes CDR1 SGHAT and CDR2 FQNNGV. V lost 4 bases and J lost 7, with 17 bases in between. In regard to this clone: What it recognizes is unknown. The missing CDR3 end, 3 residues past where the read stops, is filled in from the germline J gene.

Sequencing was performed on blood buffy coat. The genes are TRBV11-2 and TRBJ2-1; perhaps TRBD2 as D (5 bases). This clonotype was obtained from a woman between 18 and 70 years old with a cervical HPV16 infection that either progressed to CIN3+ or cleared (not recorded which). CDR3 protein: CASSSTGTSLNEQFF. The CDR3 DNA, read in part, is TGTGCCAGCAGCTCGACCGGTACTAGTTTGAATGAG. Full variable domain (remainder filled in from reference TRBV11-2 and TRBJ2-1): EAGVAQSPRYKIIEKRQSVAFWCNPISGHATLYWYQQILGQGPKLLIQFQNNGVVDDSQLPKDRFSAERLKGVDSTLKIQPAKLEDSAVYLCASSSTGTSLNEQFFGPGTRLTVL.